The clone carrying this T cell receptor (beta chain) is a singleton in its sample. Its antigen is not known. These data come from a study of monozygotic twins with cystic fibrosis. Study findings and constraints: V usage most resembled the co-twin in 13 of 16 pairs.

Generated by immunoSEQ multiplex PCR, the TCRdb table keeps only in-frame clones and is missing some. The sample consists of tens of thousands of clones, approximately 84% of them appearing once. Trimming took off 0 bases at V and 2 bases at J, with 13 bases between the two ends. CDR1 and CDR2 from the germline V gene are MGHRA and YSYEKL. The CDR3 is 17 amino acids. The sequenced sample was blood. The chain employs TRBV4-1 and TRBJ2-2; D gene uncertain. The receptor comes from a girl aged 2 to 10 with cystic fibrosis. CDR3 nucleotide sequence: TGCGCCAGCAGCCAAGAACCCCGGGCAGTCAACACCGGGGAGCTGTTTTTT. Protein product: CASSQEPRAVNTGELFF.